The 25 T cell receptor beta chains given below trace back to one sample, sequenced in a study of CXCR3-negative and CXCR3-positive naive CD8 T cells. The TRB cDNA libraries were prepared by 5' RACE with UMI labels. TCRdb processed the 5' RACE reads again and assigns one entry to each CDR3 protein, with no DNA. The repertoire table contains roughly 63,000 distinct CDR3 sequences. These receptors' targets are unknown. Study findings and constraints: In CXCR3-positive naive cells, the TRB CDR3s were more hydrophobic than in CXCR3-negative naive cells.

The sequencing sample was made of naive CXCR3+ CD8+ T cells from blood. As to subset: CD45RO-CCR7+CD27+CD95- naive CD8+ T cells expressing CXCR3 (TNR3+). These TCRs come from a human donor in good health. Some clones in this sample may be carry-over from other donors' samples.

The chain links TRBV29-1 to TRBJ1-1; the TCRdb D gene call, TRBD1, has no DNA to confirm it. Germline CDR1 SQVTM, CDR2 ANQGSEA. The length of the CDR3 is 16 residues. The CDR3 reads CSVKGTGTGGHTEAFF.

The chain carries TRBV4-3 and TRBJ2-5; no DNA is available, so the TRBD2 call from TCRdb remains unchecked. Germline CDR1 reads LGHNA; CDR2 reads YSLEER. The CDR3 covers 16 residues. CDR3 region: CASSQDRAGSQETQYF.

CDR3 region: CASSYELQGLINYGYTF. This rearrangement joins TRBV6-6 to TRBJ1-2. CDR1 and CDR2 (germline): MNHNY, SVGAGI (reference sequence). CDR3 size: 17 residues.

The chain has TRBV2 and TRBJ2-7; with no DNA, the TCRdb D assignment of TRBD1 cannot be verified. CDR1 is SNHLY and CDR2 is FYNNEI in the germline V gene. The CDR3 extends over 15 amino acids. CDR3 sequence: CASSEGAGGYHEQYF.

This chain joins TRBV6-5 and TRBJ1-1; TCRdb's D gene call, TRBD1, goes unchecked for lack of DNA. Germline CDR1 and CDR2: MNHEY and SVGAGI. This CDR3 is built from 17 residues. This chain's CDR3 is CASIPGGHYGDATEAFF.

The chain couples TRBV29-1 to TRBJ2-2; TCRdb indicates TRBD1, and absent DNA this call remains unverified. CDR1 SQVTM and CDR2 ANQGSEA come from the germline V gene. The CDR3 covers 15 residues. CDR3 protein: CSVFLTRPNTGELFF.

The V call is TRBV27, the J call TRBJ2-1; absent DNA, TCRdb's TRBD1 call cannot be checked. The CDR3 has 13 residues. Germline V gene sequence: CDR1 MNHEY, CDR2 SMNVEV (reference sequence). The CDR3 here is CASNRGNYNEQFF.

The gene calls are TRBV28 and TRBJ2-7; there is no DNA to check the TCRdb D call of TRBD1. The CDR3 has 14 residues. Germline CDR1 is MDHEN and CDR2 is SYDVKM. This CDR3 reads CASRPWQGKYEQYF.

The chain uses TRBV10-1 and TRBJ1-1. This CDR3 has 17 amino acids. CDR1 is WNHNN, CDR2 SYGVQD, per germline (reference sequence). CDR3 sequence reads: CASSEAGGGPVNTEAFF.

The V gene is TRBV5-4, the J gene TRBJ2-5; TCRdb proposes TRBD2, but this gene call is untestable without DNA. The length of the CDR3 is 17 residues. Germline V CDR1 and CDR2: SGHNT, YYREEE (reference sequence). The CDR3 loop is CASSLGLAGATQETQYF.

The genes are TRBV7-9 and TRBJ2-7. The CDR3 runs to 14 residues. Germline V gene data show CDR1 as SEHNR and CDR2 as FQNEAQ (reference sequence). CDR3 in amino acids: CASSLGPAYYEQYF.

The chain links TRBV7-9 to TRBJ1-1. CDR1 is SEHNR and CDR2 is FQNEAQ in the germline V gene (reference sequence). The CDR3 is 17 residues long. CDR3 in amino acids: CASSFDFLAGRDTEAFF.

The chain employs TRBV29-1 and TRBJ1-1; TCRdb indicates TRBD1, and absent DNA this call remains unverified. The CDR3 spans 14 residues. Germline-derived CDR1 and CDR2 are SQVTM and ANQGSEA. CDR3 protein: CSAVPPDRYLEAFF. Looking up the rest from reference TRBV29-1 and TRBJ1-1 gives the full variable domain: SAVISQKPSRDICQRGTSLTIQCQVDSQVTMMFWYRQQPGQSLTLIATANQGSEATYESGFVIDKFPISRPNLTFSTLTVSNMSPEDSSIYLCSAVPPDRYLEAFFGQGTRLTVV.

V and J are TRBV28 and TRBJ2-1; no DNA is available, so the TRBD2 call from TCRdb remains unchecked. Per the germline V gene, CDR1 is MDHEN and CDR2 is SYDVKM. The CDR3 runs 15 residues. The CDR3 loop is CASSSSPSGYNEQFF.

V usage is TRBV7-9 and J usage is TRBJ2-5. The CDR3 sequence is 16 residues long. Germline assignment: CDR1 SEHNR and CDR2 FQNEAQ (reference sequence). CDR3 protein: CASSYSPTGNQETQYF. The full variable domain, its missing parts supplied by reference TRBV7-9 and TRBJ2-5, is DTGVSQNPRHKITKRGQNVTFRCDPISEHNRLYWYRQTLGQGPEFLTYFQNEAQLEKSRLLSDRFSAERPKGSFSTLEIQRTEQGDSAMYLCASSYSPTGNQETQYFGPGTRLLVL.

The chain is built from TRBV10-3 and TRBJ2-3; without DNA, the TCRdb call of TRBD1 cannot be checked. The CDR3 is 16 residues long. Per germline, CDR1 ENHRY and CDR2 SYGVKD. CDR3: CAISESWQGASDTQYF.

The chain combines TRBV29-1 with TRBJ2-7. The CDR3 covers 14 residues. Germline V gives CDR1 SQVTM, CDR2 ANQGSEA. The CDR3 sequence is CSVEALSSSYEQYF.

The genes are TRBV5-4 and TRBJ2-5; TCRdb designates TRBD2, a call that cannot be tested without DNA. CDR1 SGHNT and CDR2 YYREEE come from the germline V gene (reference sequence). There are 15 residues in the CDR3. CDR3 loop: CASSQGLAVQETQYF.

The chain has TRBV6-5 and TRBJ1-1; TCRdb names TRBD1, which stays unverified in the absence of DNA. This CDR3 comprises 14 residues. Germline V gene data show CDR1 as MNHEY and CDR2 as SVGAGI. This CDR3 reads CASSFGPGNTEAFF.

V is TRBV28 and J is TRBJ1-4; as DNA is missing, the TRBD1 call by TCRdb cannot be tested. Germline V gene sequence: CDR1 MDHEN, CDR2 SYDVKM. The CDR3 is 14 amino acids. The CDR3 here is CASTPDGNNEKLFF.

V usage is TRBV29-1 and J usage is TRBJ2-7; no DNA is available, so the TRBD1 call from TCRdb remains unchecked. Germline CDR1 and CDR2: SQVTM and ANQGSEA. The CDR3 contains 13 residues. CDR3 loop: CSVPGTGGYEQYF.

The chain joins TRBV3-1 to TRBJ2-1; absent DNA, TCRdb's TRBD2 call cannot be checked. The CDR3 contains 16 residues. Germline values: CDR1 LGHDT, CDR2 YNNKEL (reference sequence). CDR3 region: CASSWTSGRIYNEQFF.

This chain connects TRBV7-9 to TRBJ2-1; TCRdb gives TRBD2 as the D gene, but with no DNA this cannot be confirmed. The germline CDR1 and CDR2 sequences are SEHNR and FQNEAQ (reference sequence). The CDR3 length is 14 residues. The CDR3 protein is CASMERGSYDEQFF.

J is TRBJ2-2 and V is TRBV5-1; without DNA, the TCRdb call of TRBD1 cannot be checked. The CDR3 is 18 amino acids. CDR1 and CDR2 (germline): SGHRS, YFSETQ. The CDR3 reads CASSFRGGQDSGTGELFF.

The chain is built from TRBV20-1 and TRBJ2-7; TCRdb's D call of TRBD2 is untestable without DNA. Germline assignment: CDR1 DFQATT and CDR2 SNEGSKA (reference sequence). The CDR3 covers 16 residues. The CDR3 here is CSANDRASGRLYEQYF.